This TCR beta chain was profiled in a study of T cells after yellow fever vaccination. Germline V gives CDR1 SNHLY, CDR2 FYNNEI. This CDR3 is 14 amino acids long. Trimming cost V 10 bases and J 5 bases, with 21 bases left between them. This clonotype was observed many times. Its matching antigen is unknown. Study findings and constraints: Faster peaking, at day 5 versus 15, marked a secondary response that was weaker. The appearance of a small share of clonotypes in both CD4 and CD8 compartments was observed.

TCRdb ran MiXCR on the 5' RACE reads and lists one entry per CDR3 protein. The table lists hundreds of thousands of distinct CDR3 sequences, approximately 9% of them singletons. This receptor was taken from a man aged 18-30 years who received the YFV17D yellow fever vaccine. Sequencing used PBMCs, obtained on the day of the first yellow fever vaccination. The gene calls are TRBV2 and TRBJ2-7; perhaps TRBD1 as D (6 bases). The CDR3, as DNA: TGTGCCACCCTCTTCGGACCCAGGGGCGACGAGCAGTACTTC. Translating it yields CATLFGPRGDEQYF.